The 21 T cell receptor beta chains below all came from one sample that was sequenced in a study of shared clonotypes between healthy human individuals. The method was immunoSEQ multiplex PCR; TCRdb's version includes in-frame clones alone and lacks a portion of them. This table has 950,000 to 1,200,000 clones, around 77% appearing once. The sample taken for sequencing was memory CD4+ T cells from PBMCs. Subset reported: CD45RA-negative fraction. The source of these receptors is a man between 18 and 29 years old in good health. Some clones in this sample may be carry-over from other donors' samples.

The rearrangement uses TRBV2 and TRBJ2-7, with a possible D match to TRBD1 (5 bases). This CDR3 is 12 amino acids long. V was shortened by 5 bases and J by 6 bases, with 11 bases between the two germline ends. Per germline, CDR1 SNHLY and CDR2 FYNNEI. In nucleotides, the CDR3 is TGTGCCAGCAGTCAGACAGCTTCCGAGCAGTACTTC. Its protein product is CASSQTASEQYF.

V is TRBV6-1 and J is TRBJ1-3, with 7 bases that match TRBD1. Trimming took 8 bases from V and 0 from J; bases not matched to a gene: 4. This CDR3 is built from 14 residues. CDR1 MNHNS and CDR2 SASEGT come from the germline V gene. The CDR3 DNA reads TGTGCCAGCCAGACAGGGTTCTCTGGAAACACCATATATTTT. The encoded protein is CASQTGFSGNTIYF.

The chain joins TRBV7-2 to TRBJ2-2, with unresolved D. This CDR3 is built from 15 residues. V was trimmed by 2 bases and J by 5 bases, leaving 12 bases between them. Germline V gene lookup returns CDR1 SGHTA and CDR2 FQGNSA. The CDR3 coding sequence is TGTGCCAGCAGCTTAAACACTCCCGGGACCGGGGAGCTGTTTTTT. It is translated as CASSLNTPGTGELFF.

This clone was seen only once. J is TRBJ1-2 and V is TRBV7-2, with 8 nucleotides matching TRBD1. The germline CDR1 and CDR2 sequences are SGHTA and FQGNSA. The J segment lost 2 bases and the V segment lost 2 bases, leaving 4 bases of the junction unmatched. This CDR3 has 15 amino acids. CDR3 protein: CASSLSRTGNYGYTF. CDR3 sequence (DNA): TGTGCCAGCAGCTTATCCCGGACAGGGAACTATGGCTACACCTTC.

The chain links TRBV6-5 to TRBJ2-5, with 9 nucleotides matching TRBD1. The CDR3 length is 16 residues. With 2 bases clipped from V and 1 base from J, the junction kept 5 bases outside the gene matches. Germline CDR1 is MNHEY and CDR2 is SVGAGI. Here the CDR3 DNA reads TGTGCCAGCAGTTACGACACAGGGGGCCGCCAAGAGACCCAGTACTTC. Translated: CASSYDTGGRQETQYF.

This chain links TRBV5-1 with TRBJ1-4; D is perhaps TRBD1 (6 bases). This CDR3 has 16 residues. V was clipped by 4 bases and J by 0 bases, with 13 bases between them. CDR1 and CDR2 (germline): SGHRS, YFSETQ. CDR3 loop: CASSTPTGTTNEKLFF. CDR3 coding DNA: TGCGCCAGCAGCACCCCGACAGGCACAACTAATGAAAAACTGTTTTTT.

This clone was seen a few times. Additional DNA sequences in this sample encode the identical CDR3. The chain couples TRBV20-1 to TRBJ2-3; D is unclear. With 6 bases removed from V and 2 bases from J, the gap between germline ends came to 6 bases. CDR3 length: 11 amino acids. Germline V gives CDR1 DFQATT, CDR2 SNEGSKA (reference sequence). The CDR3: CSAVSTDTQYF. In DNA, the CDR3 is TGCAGTGCCGTGTCCACAGATACGCAGTATTTT.

The gene calls are TRBV7-3 and TRBJ2-1; 7 positions match TRBD2. V lost 8 bases and J lost 7; bases outside the gene matches: 5. The CDR3 runs to 12 residues. Per germline, CDR1 SGHTA and CDR2 FQGTGA. In DNA form, the CDR3 reads TGTGCCAGCTCCGGCGGGGGAAATGAGCAGTTCTTC. Residues: CASSGGGNEQFF.

This clone was counted only a few times. The chain uses TRBV2 and TRBJ2-7; D gene uncertain. V lost 7 bases and J 5 bases, leaving 9 bases between the germline ends. There are 11 residues in the CDR3. CDR1 and CDR2 from the germline V gene are SNHLY and FYNNEI. The CDR3 loop reads CASTSLNEQYF. The CDR3 DNA follows: TGTGCCAGCACCAGTCTTAACGAGCAGTACTTC. Variable domain in full (rest from reference TRBV2 and TRBJ2-7): EPEVTQTPSHQVTQMGQEVILRCVPISNHLYFYWYRQILGQKVEFLVSFYNNEISEKSEIFDDQFSVERPDGSNFTLKIRSTKLEDSAMYFCASTSLNEQYFGPGTRLTVT.

The chain carries TRBV9 and TRBJ2-2; tentative D call: TRBD2 (5 bases). Germline V gene lookup returns CDR1 SGDLS and CDR2 YYNGEE. V was clipped by 5 bases and J by 1 base, with 12 bases between them. The CDR3 consists of 15 residues. CDR3 sequence reads: CASSERNLNTGELFF. The CDR3 nucleotides read TGTGCCAGCAGTGAGCGGAACCTGAACACCGGGGAGCTGTTTTTT.

A remark on this clone: The same CDR3 is also encoded by other DNA sequences in this sample. The V call is TRBV6-1, the J call TRBJ2-3, with 9 bases that match TRBD2. Germline V gene sequence: CDR1 MNHNS, CDR2 SASEGT. V trimming: 6 bases; J trimming: 6 bases; junction bases outside the gene matches: 7. The CDR3 is made up of 14 amino acids. Written as DNA, the CDR3 is TGTGCCAGCAGGCTTGCGGGAGGGCCGGATACGCAGTATTTT. The encoded protein is CASRLAGGPDTQYF.

This chain uses TRBV29-1 with TRBJ2-7; 10 bases are a match to TRBD2. This CDR3 has 14 residues. In germline, CDR1 is SQVTM, CDR2 ANQGSEA. Trimming cost V 4 bases and J 3 bases; bases outside gene matches: 6. CDR3 in amino acids: CSVAGVAGGYEQYF. As DNA, the CDR3 is TGCAGCGTTGCGGGTGTAGCGGGGGGCTACGAGCAGTACTTC.

This chain connects TRBV28 to TRBJ2-7; 11 bases are a match to TRBD2. Looked up from germline, CDR1 is MDHEN and CDR2 is SYDVKM. The CDR3 consists of 14 residues. Trimming removed 7 bases from V and 0 bases from J; junction bases left unmatched: 2. As DNA, the CDR3 is TGTGCCAGCACCACTAGCGGGAGCTCCTACGAGCAGTACTTC. Protein product: CASTTSGSSYEQYF.

This rearrangement joins TRBV28 to TRBJ1-5; D gene ambiguous. V dropped 7 bases and J dropped 4 bases, with 11 bases sitting between them. Germline V gene lookup returns CDR1 MDHEN and CDR2 SYDVKM. The CDR3 is 13 amino acids. This chain's CDR3 is CASNRGENQPQHF. CDR3 DNA sequence: TGTGCCAGCAACCGTGGGGAGAATCAGCCCCAGCATTTT. The full variable domain, its missing parts supplied by reference TRBV28 and TRBJ1-5, is DVKVTQSSRYLVKRTGEKVFLECVQDMDHENMFWYRQDPGLGLRLIYFSYDVKMKEKGDIPEGYSVSREKKERFSLILESASTNQTSMYLCASNRGENQPQHFGDGTRLSIL.

The genes are TRBV7-9 and TRBJ1-1, with D unclear. The CDR3 totals 16 residues. Per the germline V gene, CDR1 is SEHNR and CDR2 is FQNEAQ (reference sequence). V was cut by 6 bases and J by 3 bases, with 20 bases left in between. Here the CDR3 DNA reads TGTGCCAGCAGTCCCCTTGGGCGGAGTCGGGACACTGAAGCTTTCTTT. Amino acid sequence: CASSPLGRSRDTEAFF.

This sequence joins TRBV29-1 and TRBJ2-4, with TRBD1 matching 8 bases. Germline loops: CDR1 SQVTM, CDR2 ANQGSEA. The V gene end was trimmed by 6 bases and the J gene end by 5 bases; junction bases not matched to a gene: 3. The length of the CDR3 is 12 residues. CDR3 protein: CSVDRVENIQYF. CDR3 nucleotides: TGCAGCGTGGACAGGGTGGAAAACATTCAGTACTTC. Filled out from reference TRBV29-1 and TRBJ2-4, the complete variable domain reads SAVISQKPSRDICQRGTSLTIQCQVDSQVTMMFWYRQQPGQSLTLIATANQGSEATYESGFVIDKFPISRPNLTFSTLTVSNMSPEDSSIYLCSVDRVENIQYFGAGTRLSVL.

This chain connects TRBV25-1 to TRBJ1-2; maybe TRBD1 (6 bases). V was shortened by 1 base and J by 8 bases, with 17 bases between the two germline ends. CDR1 and CDR2 from the germline V gene are MGHDK and SYGVNS. The CDR3 contains 15 residues. The CDR3 DNA is TGTGCCAGCAGTGAATTAGGGACATCCTTGTGGGGCTACACCTTC. Its protein is CASSELGTSLWGYTF.

V and J are TRBV18 and TRBJ1-2, with 8 bases that match TRBD1. V trimming: 6 bases; J trimming: 3 bases; junction bases outside the gene matches: 9. CDR1 is KGHSH, CDR2 LQKENI, per germline. This CDR3 comprises 15 residues. DNA for the CDR3: TGTGCCAGCTCTCTGACAGGGGCAAGGCACTATGGCTACACCTTC. Protein product: CASSLTGARHYGYTF.

V is TRBV14 and J is TRBJ1-5; D gene unclear. Germline values: CDR1 SGHDN, CDR2 FVKESK. V lost 3 bases and J 0 bases, leaving 6 bases between the germline ends. This CDR3 is 14 amino acids long. For the CDR3, the DNA is TGTGCCAGCAGCCATTTAGGTAGCAATCAGCCCCAGCATTTT. It yields the protein CASSHLGSNQPQHF.

V usage is TRBV11-2 and J usage is TRBJ2-3; D is undetermined. Between the trimmed V and J ends, which lost 5 bases and 2 bases, there was a span of 11 bases. The CDR3 has 14 residues. The V gene's germline CDR1 is SGHAT and CDR2 FQNNGV. DNA of the CDR3: TGTGCCAGCAGCCAGGACCGTTACACAGATACGCAGTATTTT. This codes for CASSQDRYTDTQYF.

V usage is TRBV7-9 and J usage is TRBJ2-2; 8 positions agree with TRBD1. Trimming cost V 5 bases and J 0 bases; bases outside gene matches: 8. The CDR3 covers 17 residues. CDR1 and CDR2 from the germline V gene are SEHNR and FQNEAQ (reference sequence). The CDR3 spells CASSSTTGETNTGELFF. The CDR3 DNA sequence: TGTGCCAGCAGCAGCACGACAGGGGAAACGAACACCGGGGAGCTGTTTTTT.